The 25 T cell receptor beta chains in this list originate from one sample, sequenced in a study of blood T cell repertoires in COVID-19. The repertoire was sequenced with immunoSEQ multiplex PCR; TCRdb's copy has only in-frame clones and lacks some. The sample includes 200,000 to 250,000 clones, 85% of them seen just once. The sample comprised PBMCs or T cells enriched from blood (not recorded which). The receptors stem from a man in his forties who had recovered from COVID-19.

The genes are TRBV6-1 and TRBJ1-2; tentatively, D is TRBD1 (5 bases). Trimming pared 2 bases from V and 7 bases from J, leaving 17 bases between. The germline gives CDR1 MNHNS, CDR2 SASEGT. There are 15 residues in the CDR3. CDR3 in amino acids: CASSERKAGSVGYTF. DNA of the CDR3: TGTGCCAGCAGTGAAAGAAAGGCAGGGTCGGTTGGCTACACCTTC.

The CDR3 bases are TGTGCCAGCAGCACGATACAGGGCGGCCAAGAGACCCAGTACTTC. Amino acid sequence: CASSTIQGGQETQYF. V is TRBV7-2 and J is TRBJ2-5; D might be TRBD1 (6 bases). The CDR3 contains 15 residues. Trimming took off 5 bases at V and 1 base at J, with 14 bases between the two ends. Germline assignment: CDR1 SGHTA and CDR2 FQGNSA.

With respect to this clone: Its ends do not fully match the called genes, so a read error is possible. The gene calls are TRBV27 and TRBJ2-7; D is uncertain. From germline, CDR1 is MNHEY and CDR2 SMNVEV (reference sequence). This CDR3 comprises 12 residues. Here the CDR3 DNA reads TGTGCCAGCAGTTTATTCTCCCACGAGCAGTACTTC. It is translated as CASSLFSHEQYF.

This chain connects TRBV18 to TRBJ1-6; no firm D call. The CDR3 is 13 amino acids. The V gene lost 3 bases and the J gene lost 10 bases, with 10 bases spanning the gap. Looked up from germline, CDR1 is KGHSH and CDR2 is LQKENI. CDR3 coding DNA: TGTGCCAGCTCACCGGGCCCCACCTCACCCCTCCACTTT. Its translation is CASSPGPTSPLHF.

As for this clone: One junction end does not reproduce the germline sequence, and a read error may be involved. This sequence joins TRBV27 and TRBJ1-2; D is possibly TRBD1 (6 bases). Germline V gives CDR1 MNHEY, CDR2 SMNVEV (reference sequence). The CDR3 has 14 residues. CDR3 sequence reads: CASSYTGRWYGYTF. Here the CDR3 DNA reads TGTGCCAGCAGTTACACAGGGCGGTGGTATGGCTACACTTTC.

The chain uses TRBV5-1 and TRBJ1-1; TRBD1 aligns across 8 bases. Germline lookup yields CDR1 SGHRS and CDR2 YFSETQ. Trimming at V came to 0 bases and at J to 1 base, leaving 2 bases not matched to a gene. The CDR3 loop spans 15 amino acids. The DNA of the CDR3 is TGCGCCAGCAGCTTGGCACAGGGGGGGAACACTGAAGCTTTCTTT. This encodes CASSLAQGGNTEAFF.

This clone was seen ten or more times. The chain employs TRBV7-9 and TRBJ2-2, with D perhaps matching TRBD1 (5 bases). This CDR3 has 14 residues. V lost 0 bases to trimming and J lost 5 bases, with 7 bases between them. In germline, CDR1 is SEHNR, CDR2 FQNEAQ (reference sequence). This chain's CDR3 is CASSLARQTGELFF. CDR3 sequence (DNA): TGTGCCAGCAGCTTAGCGAGACAGACCGGGGAGCTGTTTTTT.

CDR3 nucleotide sequence: TGTGCCAGCAGCTCCGCCAGACTAGCGGAAGTCTCCTACGAGCAGTACTTC. Its protein is CASSSARLAEVSYEQYF. V and J are TRBV5-5 and TRBJ2-7; 9 bases are shared with TRBD2. Per the germline V gene, CDR1 is SGHKS and CDR2 is YYEKEE (reference sequence). Trimming at V came to 3 bases and at J to 0 bases, leaving 10 bases not matched to a gene. CDR3 size: 17 residues.

The rearrangement joins TRBV5-1 to TRBJ1-6; the D gene is possibly TRBD1 (5 bases). Germline CDR1 and CDR2: SGHRS and YFSETQ. V dropped 0 bases and J dropped 2 bases, with 9 bases sitting between them. The CDR3 loop spans 16 amino acids. The CDR3 region is CASSLAGIPYNSPLHF. CDR3 nucleotide sequence: TGCGCCAGCAGCTTGGCAGGGATCCCCTATAATTCACCCCTCCACTTT.

The V call is TRBV14, the J call TRBJ2-7, with D tentatively TRBD1 (5 bases). The CDR3 has 12 amino acids. Between the trimmed V and J ends, which lost 1 base and 7 bases, there was a span of 8 bases. Germline V lookup: CDR1 SGHDN, CDR2 FVKESK. The CDR3 reads CASSQGKGEQYF. The CDR3 DNA follows: TGTGCCAGCAGCCAAGGGAAGGGGGAGCAGTACTTC.

The CDR3, as DNA: TGCGCCAGCAGCTTGGAACTAGCGGGAGTTGCCTACGAGCAGTACTTC. Translated, it gives CASSLELAGVAYEQYF. The V call is TRBV5-1, the J call TRBJ2-7, with 11 nucleotides matching TRBD2. J gave up 2 bases and V 0 bases, and 4 bases lay outside the gene matches. This CDR3 contains 16 residues. Per the germline V gene, CDR1 is SGHRS and CDR2 is YFSETQ.

V is TRBV5-5 and J is TRBJ2-7; D remains ambiguous. V was shortened by 3 bases and J by 4 bases, with 14 bases between the two germline ends. This CDR3 has 14 residues. Germline loops: CDR1 SGHKS, CDR2 YYEKEE (reference sequence). CDR3 amino acids: CASSSVGARYEQYF. The CDR3 DNA reads TGTGCCAGCAGCTCAGTCGGAGCAAGGTACGAGCAGTACTTC.

The rearrangement joins TRBV11-3 to TRBJ2-2; 8 bases line up with TRBD1. V lost 4 bases, J lost 3 bases, and 7 bases stayed unmatched. The CDR3 has 16 amino acids. Per germline, CDR1 SGHNT and CDR2 YENEEA. In nucleotides, the CDR3 is TGTGCCAGCAGCTCGGAGGACAGGGACGACACCGGGGAGCTGTTTTTT. This gives the protein CASSSEDRDDTGELFF.

The V gene is TRBV20-1, the J gene TRBJ2-7; D ambiguous. There are 11 residues in the CDR3. CDR1 DFQATT and CDR2 SNEGSKA come from the germline V gene (reference sequence). With 1 base removed from V and 5 bases from J, the gap between germline ends came to 6 bases. The CDR3 loop is CSARGQNEQYF. The CDR3 coding sequence is TGCAGTGCTAGAGGGCAAAACGAGCAGTACTTC.

The V and J genes are TRBV3-1 (or the pseudogene TRBV3-2) and TRBJ2-3; 9 nucleotides line up with TRBD2. The germline V gene encodes CDR1 LGHDT and CDR2 YNNKEL (reference sequence). V shed 3 bases, J shed 6 bases, and the junction held 4 bases outside the gene matches. The CDR3 sequence is 14 residues long. As DNA, the CDR3 is TGTGCCAGCAGCCACGGACTAGCGAGTGATACGCAGTATTTT. Translating gives CASSHGLASDTQYF.

This sequence joins TRBV19 and TRBJ1-1; weak D call: TRBD1 (6 bases). V was pared by 6 bases and J by 10 bases, with 15 bases between. CDR3 length: 12 residues. Germline V gene lookup returns CDR1 LNHDA and CDR2 SQIVND (reference sequence). CDR3 sequence: CASRGWTEGAFF. In DNA form, the CDR3 reads TGTGCCAGTAGGGGGTGGACAGAAGGAGCTTTCTTT. The whole variable domain, remainder taken from reference TRBV19 and TRBJ1-1, is DGGITQSPKYLFRKEGQNVTLSCEQNLNHDAMYWYRQDPGQGLRLIYYSQIVNDFQKGDIAEGYSVSREKKESFPLTVTSAQKNPTAFYLCASRGWTEGAFFGQGTRLTVV.

The genes are TRBV2 and TRBJ2-1; possible D gene TRBD1, 6 bases. This CDR3 is 14 amino acids long. Germline CDR1 and CDR2: SNHLY and FYNNEI. V dropped 7 bases and J dropped 4 bases, with 14 bases sitting between them. In nucleotides, the CDR3 is TGTGCCAGCACCCGGGACACTACATACAATGAGCAGTTCTTC. Translated, it gives CASTRDTTYNEQFF.

This chain joins TRBV11-2 and TRBJ1-1; 7 bases agree with TRBD1. V was clipped by 6 bases and J by 0 bases; unmatched bases: 10. Looked up from germline, CDR1 is SGHAT and CDR2 is FQNNGV. The length of the CDR3 is 16 residues. Written as DNA, the CDR3 is TGTGCCAGCAGACAACAGGGGCGGACCATGAACACTGAAGCTTTCTTT. This sequence encodes CASRQQGRTMNTEAFF.

The chain couples TRBV29-1 to TRBJ2-7; 7 bases agree with TRBD2. The J segment lost 5 bases and the V segment lost 7 bases, leaving 5 bases of the junction unmatched. The CDR3 is made up of 11 amino acids. Germline V gene data show CDR1 as SQVTM and CDR2 as ANQGSEA. The CDR3 bases are TGCAGCGGGGAGGCGGGGGACGAGCAGTACTTC. Protein: CSGEAGDEQYF.

This clone was recorded once. The chain is built from TRBV5-6 and TRBJ1-2; D call uncertain. Germline V gene data show CDR1 as SGHDT and CDR2 as YYEEEE. The CDR3 totals 13 residues. V was shortened by 2 bases and J by 7 bases, with 12 bases between the two germline ends. CDR3 sequence (DNA): TGTGCCAGCAGCTTTGGGCCCGCTGGTGGCTACACCTTC. This sequence encodes CASSFGPAGGYTF.

There are many counts of this clone. The chain combines TRBV9 with TRBJ2-1, with TRBD1 matching over 7 bases. The CDR3 loop spans 15 amino acids. The V gene's germline CDR1 is SGDLS and CDR2 YYNGEE. V shed 3 bases and J 3 bases; nucleotides not matched to a gene: 6. CDR3 DNA: TGTGCCAGCAGCGGAGGACAGGATCTCTACAATGAGCAGTTCTTC. Protein sequence: CASSGGQDLYNEQFF.

V and J are TRBV6-6 and TRBJ2-1, with 9 bases matching TRBD2. CDR1 and CDR2 (germline): MNHNY, SVGAGI (reference sequence). There are 15 residues in the CDR3. With 2 bases clipped from V and 6 bases from J, the junction kept 5 bases outside the gene matches. The CDR3 reads CASSYGQTSGNEQFF. The CDR3 DNA reads TGTGCCAGCAGTTACGGCCAGACTAGCGGCAATGAGCAGTTCTTC.

The rearrangement joins TRBV20-1 to TRBJ1-2, with D perhaps matching TRBD1 (5 bases). The V and J ends lost 4 bases and 7 bases respectively, with 10 bases between them. Per the germline V gene, CDR1 is DFQATT and CDR2 is SNEGSKA (reference sequence). The CDR3 contains 11 residues. In DNA form, the CDR3 reads TGCAGTGCTAAAGGGGACTTTGGCTACACCTTC. It translates to CSAKGDFGYTF.

The rearrangement uses TRBV7-9 and TRBJ2-7; 7 bases align to TRBD1. The J segment lost 3 bases and the V segment lost 1 base, leaving 3 bases of the junction unmatched. Germline CDR1 and CDR2: SEHNR and FQNEAQ (reference sequence). This CDR3 region has 14 residues. The CDR3 coding sequence is TGTGCCAGCAGCTTAGAGGGGGCTGGCTACGAGCAGTACTTC. This sequence encodes CASSLEGAGYEQYF.

The chain has TRBV13 and TRBJ1-2; the D is unclear. The germline V and J ends were trimmed by 6 bases and 0 bases, with 20 bases remaining between them. Germline loops: CDR1 PRHDT, CDR2 FYEKMQ (reference sequence). The CDR3 is 17 residues long. For the CDR3, the DNA is TGTGCCAGCAGTAGCAAGGCCGCGACTATATCTAACTATGGCTACACCTTC. Translated: CASSSKAATISNYGYTF.